The source of this T cell receptor beta chain is a study of cytomegalovirus exposure and HLA in healthy donors. Across the whole study: Within an early data release were tens of millions of unique TCRs drawn from HLA-typed donors. Study-wide results and limits: The authors later linked a missense DCLRE1C variant to TCR beta V- and J-gene trimming.

The CDR3 sequence is 15 residues long. Trimming shortened V by 6 bases and J by 4 bases, and 19 bases separated the two germline ends. Germline values: CDR1 SGHNT, CDR2 YYREEE (reference sequence). A remark on this clone: The antigen remains unidentified.

The PCR contained 60 Vbeta and 13 Jbeta primers. The repertoire was sequenced with immunoSEQ multiplex PCR; TCRdb's copy has only in-frame clones and lacks some. Of 80,000 or so clones in the sample, approximately 72% are singletons; the top ten hold roughly 10%. This TCR came from a woman between 35 and 50 years old in good health and CMV-seropositive. Sequencing was performed on PBMCs. The chain couples TRBV5-4 to TRBJ1-1, with D perhaps matching TRBD1 (6 bases). The CDR3, as DNA: TGTGCCAGCAACACGGGGGGGGCTGGGGGCACTGAAGCTTTCTTT. It encodes CASNTGGAGGTEAFF.